This record concerns one TCR beta chain sequence. Its antigen is unknown. During its preparation, the TCRbeta library received unique molecular identifiers. TCRdb reprocessed the PCR reads with MiXCR, giving one entry per CDR3 protein. The sample has 700,000 to 950,000 distinct CDR3 sequences; 15% to 20% are singletons. This sample stems from a study of T-cell reconstitution after alpha-beta-depleted transplantation in children. Findings and limits, study-wide: About two months after transplant, alpha-beta T cells reportedly came from several hundred expanded graft clones.

This CDR3 is 17 amino acids long. Trimming took 4 bases from V and 0 from J; bases not matched to a gene: 4. Germline V gives CDR1 SEHNR, CDR2 FQNEAQ (reference sequence). The chain carries TRBV7-9 and TRBJ2-6, with 9 positions matching TRBD1. This TCR was recovered from a male patient between 10 and 17 years old who had a stem cell transplant for acute lymphoblastic leukemia, so the T cells may come from the graft donor. This specimen consisted of PBMCs, mostly from graft donor cells, obtained 360 days after TCRalphabeta/CD19-depleted stem cell transplant. CDR3 DNA: TGTGCCAGCAGCTATGGACAGGGGCTCTCTGGGGCCAACGTCCTGACTTTC. Residues: CASSYGQGLSGANVLTF.